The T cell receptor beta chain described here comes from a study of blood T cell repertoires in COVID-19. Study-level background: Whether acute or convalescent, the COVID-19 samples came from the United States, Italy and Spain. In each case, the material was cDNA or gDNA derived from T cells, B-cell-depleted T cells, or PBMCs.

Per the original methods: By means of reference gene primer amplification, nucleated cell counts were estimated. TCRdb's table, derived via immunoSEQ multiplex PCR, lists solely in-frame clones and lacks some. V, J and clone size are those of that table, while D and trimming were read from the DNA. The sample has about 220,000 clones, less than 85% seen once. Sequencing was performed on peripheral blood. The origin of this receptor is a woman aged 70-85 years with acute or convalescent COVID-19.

CDR3 region: CASSRVGAAGVRNEQFF. CDR3 coding DNA: TGTGCCAGCAGCCGAGTCGGGGCAGCGGGGGTTAGGAATGAGCAGTTCTTC. The chain joins TRBV5-8 to TRBJ2-1, with 8 bases matching TRBD2. V shed 4 bases, J shed 7 bases, and the junction held 16 bases outside the gene matches. This CDR3 contains 17 residues. CDR1 and CDR2 from the germline V gene are SGHTS and YDEGEE.